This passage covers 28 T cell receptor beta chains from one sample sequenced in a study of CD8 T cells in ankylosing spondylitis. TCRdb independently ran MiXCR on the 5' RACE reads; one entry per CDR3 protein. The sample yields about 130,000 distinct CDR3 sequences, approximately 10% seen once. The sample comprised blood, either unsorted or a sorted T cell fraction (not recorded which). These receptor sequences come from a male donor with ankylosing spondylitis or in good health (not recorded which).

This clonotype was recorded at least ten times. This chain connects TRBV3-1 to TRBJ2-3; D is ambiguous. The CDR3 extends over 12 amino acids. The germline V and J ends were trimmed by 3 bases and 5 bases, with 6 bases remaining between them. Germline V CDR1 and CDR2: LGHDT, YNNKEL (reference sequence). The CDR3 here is CASSQHQDTQYF. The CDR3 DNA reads TGTGCCAGCAGCCAGCACCAAGATACGCAGTATTTT.

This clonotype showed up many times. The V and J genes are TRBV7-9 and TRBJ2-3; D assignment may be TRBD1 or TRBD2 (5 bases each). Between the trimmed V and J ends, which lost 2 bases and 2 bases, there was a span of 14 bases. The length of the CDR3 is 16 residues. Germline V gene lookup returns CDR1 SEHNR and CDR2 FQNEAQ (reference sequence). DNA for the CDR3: TGTGCCAGCAGCTTACCCGGAATTGGGACCACAGATACGCAGTATTTT. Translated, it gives CASSLPGIGTTDTQYF. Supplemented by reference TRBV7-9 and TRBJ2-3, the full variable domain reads DTGVSQNPRHKITKRGQNVTFRCDPISEHNRLYWYRQTLGQGPEFLTYFQNEAQLEKSRLLSDRFSAERPKGSFSTLEIQRTEQGDSAMYLCASSLPGIGTTDTQYFGPGTRLTVL.

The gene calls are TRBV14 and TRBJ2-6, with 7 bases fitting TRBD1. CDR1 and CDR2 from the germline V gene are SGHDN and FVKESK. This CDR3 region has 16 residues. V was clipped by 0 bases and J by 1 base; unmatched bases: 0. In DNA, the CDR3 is TGTGCCAGCAGCCAAGACAGGGGGTCTGGGGCCAACGTCCTGACTTTC. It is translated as CASSQDRGSGANVLTF.

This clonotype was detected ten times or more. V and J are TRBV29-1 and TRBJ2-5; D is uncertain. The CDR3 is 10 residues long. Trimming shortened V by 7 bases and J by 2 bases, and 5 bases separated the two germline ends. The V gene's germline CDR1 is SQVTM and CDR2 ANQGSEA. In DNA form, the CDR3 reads TGCAGCGGTAGGCAAGAGACCCAGTACTTC. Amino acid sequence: CSGRQETQYF.

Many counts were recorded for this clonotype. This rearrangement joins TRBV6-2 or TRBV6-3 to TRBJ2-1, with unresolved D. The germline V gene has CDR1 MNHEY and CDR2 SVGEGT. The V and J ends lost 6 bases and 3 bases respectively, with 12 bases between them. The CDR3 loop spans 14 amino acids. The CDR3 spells CASSRLSNYNEQFF. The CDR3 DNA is TGTGCCAGCAGCCGCTTATCTAACTACAATGAGCAGTTCTTC.

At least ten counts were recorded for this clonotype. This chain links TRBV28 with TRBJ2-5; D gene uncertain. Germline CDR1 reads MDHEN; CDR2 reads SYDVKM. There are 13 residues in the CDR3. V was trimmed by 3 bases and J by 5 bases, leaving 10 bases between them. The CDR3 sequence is CASSFVGGETQYF. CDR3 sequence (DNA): TGTGCCAGCAGTTTTGTGGGTGGGGAGACCCAGTACTTC.

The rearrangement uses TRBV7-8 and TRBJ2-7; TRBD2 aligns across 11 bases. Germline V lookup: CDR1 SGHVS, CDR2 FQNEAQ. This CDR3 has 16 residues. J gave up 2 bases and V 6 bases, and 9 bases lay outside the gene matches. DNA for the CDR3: TGTGCCAGCAGGGGTTTGACTAGCGGGACCACCTACGAGCAGTACTTC. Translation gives CASRGLTSGTTYEQYF.

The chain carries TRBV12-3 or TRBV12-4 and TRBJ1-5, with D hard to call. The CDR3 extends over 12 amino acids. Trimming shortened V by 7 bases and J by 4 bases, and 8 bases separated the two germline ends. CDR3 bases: TGTGCCAGCACCAACAGAAATCAGCCCCAGCATTTT. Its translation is CASTNRNQPQHF.

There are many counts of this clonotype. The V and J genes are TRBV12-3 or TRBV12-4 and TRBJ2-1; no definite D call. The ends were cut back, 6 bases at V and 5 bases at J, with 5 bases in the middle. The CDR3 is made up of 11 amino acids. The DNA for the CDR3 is TGTGCCAGCAGCCCTCACAATGAGCAGTTCTTC. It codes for CASSPHNEQFF.

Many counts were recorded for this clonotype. The CDR3 region is CSARDEGFGGVVTGELFF. CDR3 in DNA: TGCAGTGCTAGAGATGAGGGGTTCGGGGGAGTTGTAACCGGGGAGCTGTTTTTT. The chain couples TRBV20-1 to TRBJ2-2; possible D gene TRBD2, 6 bases. The CDR3 extends over 18 amino acids. CDR1 is DFQATT, CDR2 SNEGSKA, per germline (reference sequence). The V gene lost 0 bases and the J gene lost 5 bases, with 22 bases spanning the gap.

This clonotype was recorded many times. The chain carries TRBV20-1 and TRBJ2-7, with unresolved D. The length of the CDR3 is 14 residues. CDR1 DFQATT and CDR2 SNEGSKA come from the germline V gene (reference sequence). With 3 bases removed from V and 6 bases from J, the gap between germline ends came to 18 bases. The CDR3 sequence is CSASPFYQVGEQYF. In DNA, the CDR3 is TGCAGTGCTAGCCCCTTCTACCAGGTTGGCGAGCAGTACTTC.

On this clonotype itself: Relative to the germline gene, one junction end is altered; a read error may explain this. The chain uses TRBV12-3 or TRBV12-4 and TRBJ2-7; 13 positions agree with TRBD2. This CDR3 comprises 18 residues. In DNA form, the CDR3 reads TGTGCCTGCAGTTCAGCAACACAAAGGACTAGCGGGAGATACGAGCAGTACTTC. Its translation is CACSSATQRTSGRYEQYF.

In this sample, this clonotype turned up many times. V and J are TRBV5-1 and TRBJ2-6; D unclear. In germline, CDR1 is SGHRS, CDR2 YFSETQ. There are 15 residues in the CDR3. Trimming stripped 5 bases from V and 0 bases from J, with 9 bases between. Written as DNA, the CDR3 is TGCGCCAGCAGACCCGTGAGCTCTGGGGCCAACGTCCTGACTTTC. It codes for CASRPVSSGANVLTF.

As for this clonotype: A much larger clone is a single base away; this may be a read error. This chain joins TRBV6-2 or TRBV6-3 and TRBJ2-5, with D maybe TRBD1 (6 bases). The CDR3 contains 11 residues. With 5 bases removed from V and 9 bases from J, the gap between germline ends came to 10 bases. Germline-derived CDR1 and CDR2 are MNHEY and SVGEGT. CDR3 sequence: CASSRPGAQYF. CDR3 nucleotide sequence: TGTGCCAGCAGTCGCCCAGGGGCCCAGTACTTC.

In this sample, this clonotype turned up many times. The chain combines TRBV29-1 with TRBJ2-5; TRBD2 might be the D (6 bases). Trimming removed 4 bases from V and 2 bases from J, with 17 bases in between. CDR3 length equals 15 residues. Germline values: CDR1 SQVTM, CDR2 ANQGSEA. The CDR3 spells CSVAERVTKQETQYF. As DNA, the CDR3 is TGCAGCGTTGCTGAGCGGGTAACAAAACAAGAGACCCAGTACTTC.

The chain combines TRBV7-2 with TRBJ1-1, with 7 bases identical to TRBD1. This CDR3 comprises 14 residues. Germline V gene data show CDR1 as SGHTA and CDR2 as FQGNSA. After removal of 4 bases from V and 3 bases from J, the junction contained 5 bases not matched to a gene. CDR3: CASSSRGRDTEAFF. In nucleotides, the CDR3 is TGTGCCAGCAGCTCAAGGGGGCGCGACACTGAAGCTTTCTTT.

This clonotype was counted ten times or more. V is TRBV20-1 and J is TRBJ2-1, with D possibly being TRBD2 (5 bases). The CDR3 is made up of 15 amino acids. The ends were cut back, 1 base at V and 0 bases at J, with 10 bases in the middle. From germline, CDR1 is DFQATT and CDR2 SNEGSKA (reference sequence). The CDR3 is CSARGSASSYNEQFF. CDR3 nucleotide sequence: TGCAGTGCTAGAGGTAGCGCCAGCTCCTACAATGAGCAGTTCTTC.

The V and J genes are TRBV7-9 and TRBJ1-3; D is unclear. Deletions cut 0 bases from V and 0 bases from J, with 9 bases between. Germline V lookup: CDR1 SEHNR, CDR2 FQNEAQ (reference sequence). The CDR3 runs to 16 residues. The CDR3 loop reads CASSLANRLSGNTIYF. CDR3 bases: TGTGCCAGCAGCTTAGCGAACCGTCTCTCTGGAAACACCATATATTTT.

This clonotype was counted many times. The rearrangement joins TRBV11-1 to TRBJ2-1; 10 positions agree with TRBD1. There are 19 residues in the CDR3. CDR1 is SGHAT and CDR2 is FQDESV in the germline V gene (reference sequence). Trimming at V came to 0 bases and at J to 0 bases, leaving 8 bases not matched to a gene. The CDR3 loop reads CASSLARGQGFRSYNEQFF. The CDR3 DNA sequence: TGTGCCAGCAGCTTAGCGAGGGGACAGGGGTTCCGCTCCTACAATGAGCAGTTCTTC.

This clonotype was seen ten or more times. CDR3 bases: TGTGCCAGCAGCCGCCTAAAGTCAGTCATCGAGACCCAGTACTTC. The encoded protein is CASSRLKSVIETQYF. The V gene is TRBV7-2, the J gene TRBJ2-5; D is ambiguous. CDR1 is SGHTA, CDR2 FQGNSA, per germline. Trimming pared 5 bases from V and 5 bases from J, leaving 18 bases between. CDR3 length: 15 amino acids.

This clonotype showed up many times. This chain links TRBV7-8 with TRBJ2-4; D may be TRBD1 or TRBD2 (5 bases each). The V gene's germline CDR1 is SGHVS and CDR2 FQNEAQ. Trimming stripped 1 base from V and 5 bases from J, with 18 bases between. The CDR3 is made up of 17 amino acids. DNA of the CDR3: TGTGCCAGCAGCTTAGAGGCAATAGGCCGAGGGGAAAACATTCAGTACTTC. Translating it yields CASSLEAIGRGENIQYF.

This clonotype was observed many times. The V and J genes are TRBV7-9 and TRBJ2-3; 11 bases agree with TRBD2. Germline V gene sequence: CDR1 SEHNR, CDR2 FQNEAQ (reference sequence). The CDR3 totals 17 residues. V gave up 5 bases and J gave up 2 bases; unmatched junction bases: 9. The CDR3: CASSGRRLAGTTDTQYF. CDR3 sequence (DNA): TGTGCCAGCAGCGGCAGAAGACTAGCGGGAACCACAGATACGCAGTATTTT.

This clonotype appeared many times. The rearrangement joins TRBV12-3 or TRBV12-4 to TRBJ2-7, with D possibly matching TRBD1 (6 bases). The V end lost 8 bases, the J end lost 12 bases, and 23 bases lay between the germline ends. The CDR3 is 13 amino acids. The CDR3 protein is CASSVGTTLYRYF. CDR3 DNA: TGTGCCAGCTCGGTAGGGACAACGCTTTACAGGTACTTC.

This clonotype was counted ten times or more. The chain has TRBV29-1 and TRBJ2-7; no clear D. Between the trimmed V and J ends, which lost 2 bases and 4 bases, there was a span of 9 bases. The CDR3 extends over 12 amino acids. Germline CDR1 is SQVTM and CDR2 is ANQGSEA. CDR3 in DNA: TGCAGCGTTGAAAGTAGAGGTTACGAGCAGTACTTC. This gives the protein CSVESRGYEQYF.

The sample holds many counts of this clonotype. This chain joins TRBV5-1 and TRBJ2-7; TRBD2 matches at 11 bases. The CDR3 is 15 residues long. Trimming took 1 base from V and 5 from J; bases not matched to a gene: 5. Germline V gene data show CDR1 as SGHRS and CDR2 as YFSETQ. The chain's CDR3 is CASSLTSGSDNEQYF. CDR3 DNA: TGCGCCAGCAGCTTGACTAGCGGGAGTGACAACGAGCAGTACTTC.

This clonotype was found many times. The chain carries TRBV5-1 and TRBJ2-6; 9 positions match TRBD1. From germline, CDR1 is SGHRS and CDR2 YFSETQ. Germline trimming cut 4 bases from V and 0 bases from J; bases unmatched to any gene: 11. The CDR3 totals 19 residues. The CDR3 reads CASSGDRGDILSGANVLTF. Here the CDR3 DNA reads TGCGCCAGCAGCGGTGACAGGGGGGACATTCTCTCTGGGGCCAACGTCCTGACTTTC.

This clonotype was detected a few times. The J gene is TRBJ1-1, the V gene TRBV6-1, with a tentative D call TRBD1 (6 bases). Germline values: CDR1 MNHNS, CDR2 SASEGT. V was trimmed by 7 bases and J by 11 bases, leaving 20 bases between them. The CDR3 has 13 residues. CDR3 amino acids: CASILKEGGSAFF. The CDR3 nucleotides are TGTGCCAGCATCCTTAAGGAAGGGGGAAGTGCTTTCTTT.

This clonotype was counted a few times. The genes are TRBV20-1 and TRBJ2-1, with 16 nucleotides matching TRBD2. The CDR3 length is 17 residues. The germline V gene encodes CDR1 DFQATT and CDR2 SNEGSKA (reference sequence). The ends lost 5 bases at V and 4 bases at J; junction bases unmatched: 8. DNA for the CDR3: TGCAGTGCTGGAGCCGGGACTAGCGGGAGGGTATACAATGAGCAGTTCTTC. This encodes CSAGAGTSGRVYNEQFF.